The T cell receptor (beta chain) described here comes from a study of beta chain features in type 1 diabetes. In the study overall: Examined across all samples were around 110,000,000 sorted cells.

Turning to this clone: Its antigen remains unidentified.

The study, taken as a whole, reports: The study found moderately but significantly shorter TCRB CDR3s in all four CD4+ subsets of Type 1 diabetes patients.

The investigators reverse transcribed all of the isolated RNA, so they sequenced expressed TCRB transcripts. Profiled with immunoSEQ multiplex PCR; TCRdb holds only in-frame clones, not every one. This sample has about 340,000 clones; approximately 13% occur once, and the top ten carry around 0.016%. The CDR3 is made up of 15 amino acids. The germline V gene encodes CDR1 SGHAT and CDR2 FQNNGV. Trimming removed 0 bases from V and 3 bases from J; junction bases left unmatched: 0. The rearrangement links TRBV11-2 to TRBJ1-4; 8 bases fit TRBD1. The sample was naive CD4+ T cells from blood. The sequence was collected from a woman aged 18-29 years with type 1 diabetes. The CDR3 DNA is TGTGCCAGCAGCTTAGAGGACAGGGCTAATGAAAAACTGTTTTTT. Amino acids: CASSLEDRANEKLFF.